Below, 9 T cell receptor beta chains from the same sample are listed, as sequenced in a study of T cell responses to AZD1222 COVID-19 vaccine. Using immunoSEQ multiplex PCR, the repertoire was profiled, and TCRdb retains in-frame clones only, with some absent. The sample yields approximately 100,000 clones, roughly 89% seen once. Sequences were derived from peripheral blood, sampled on day 0 of AZD1222 vaccination. The receptors were gathered from an adult in good health.

This chain joins TRBV11-3 and TRBJ2-1, with D unresolved. The germline V gene has CDR1 SGHNT and CDR2 YENEEA. CDR3 length: 17 residues. V lost 0 bases, J lost 0 bases, and 12 bases lay in between. The CDR3 coding sequence is TGTGCCAGCAGCTTAGATCATGCGGATAGCTCCTACAATGAGCAGTTCTTC. Encoded protein: CASSLDHADSSYNEQFF. The whole variable domain, remainder taken from reference TRBV11-3 and TRBJ2-1, is EAGVVQSPRYKIIEKKQPVAFWCNPISGHNTLYWYLQNLGQGPELLIRYENEEAVDDSQLPKDRFSAERLKGVDSTLKIQPAELGDSAVYLCASSLDHADSSYNEQFFGPGTRLTVL.

The chain combines TRBV28 with TRBJ1-2; D may be TRBD1 (6 bases). CDR3 length: 13 amino acids. V was clipped by 5 bases and J by 2 bases, with 9 bases between them. Germline values: CDR1 MDHEN, CDR2 SYDVKM. The CDR3 loop is CASSPDRNYGYTF. CDR3 nucleotide sequence: TGTGCCAGCAGTCCTGACAGGAACTATGGCTACACCTTC.

The rearrangement links TRBV19 to TRBJ1-5; 7 bases map to TRBD1. This CDR3 has 14 amino acids. In germline, CDR1 is LNHDA, CDR2 SQIVND (reference sequence). V lost 6 bases, J lost 7 bases, and 9 bases stayed unmatched. The CDR3 loop reads CASRKGAGAQPQHF. For the CDR3, the DNA is TGTGCCAGTAGAAAGGGGGCAGGGGCCCAGCCCCAGCATTTT.

The chain employs TRBV5-1 and TRBJ1-1; D remains unclear. Trimming removed 0 bases from V and 5 bases from J, with 11 bases in between. Germline values: CDR1 SGHRS, CDR2 YFSETQ. The CDR3 contains 14 residues. In DNA form, the CDR3 reads TGCGCCAGCAGCTTGGGAGGTGGAGAGACTGAAGCTTTCTTT. Its protein is CASSLGGGETEAFF.

This chain joins TRBV4-2 and TRBJ2-1; 12 nucleotides agree with TRBD2. Germline assignment: CDR1 LGHNA and CDR2 YNFKEQ. The CDR3 covers 16 residues. With V trimmed by 1 base and J by 9 bases, 7 bases remained unmatched. The CDR3 region is CASSQGLAGEKSEQFF. The CDR3 DNA reads as TGTGCCAGCAGCCAAGGACTAGCGGGAGAAAAGAGTGAGCAGTTCTTC.

The V call is TRBV9, the J call TRBJ2-7, with 11 bases lining up with TRBD1. CDR1 is SGDLS, CDR2 YYNGEE, per germline. The CDR3 sequence is 15 residues long. With 7 bases clipped from V and 4 bases from J, the junction kept 10 bases outside the gene matches. The CDR3, as DNA: TGTGCCAGCTCACCAACAGGACAGGGGGCGTACGAGCAGTACTTC. Translating gives CASSPTGQGAYEQYF.

V is TRBV11-2 and J is TRBJ2-3, with D perhaps matching TRBD1 (5 bases). The CDR3 has 16 amino acids. Per the germline V gene, CDR1 is SGHAT and CDR2 is FQNNGV. V lost 2 bases, J lost 0 bases, and 12 bases lay in between. The CDR3 region is CASSLRGAGSTDTQYF. The DNA of the CDR3 is TGTGCCAGCAGCTTAAGAGGCGCAGGGAGCACAGATACGCAGTATTTT.

The J gene is TRBJ2-3, the V gene TRBV21-1; the table's D gene call, TRBD1, was not cross checked with the DNA. TRBV21-1 has pseudogene status. This CDR3 has 17 residues. In DNA form, the CDR3 reads TGTGCCAGCAGCAAAGCGGACAGGGCTTTTATGAGGGATACGCAGTATTTT. Translation: CASSKADRAFMRDTQYF.

The rearrangement links TRBV9 to TRBJ2-5; D not resolved. In germline, CDR1 is SGDLS, CDR2 YYNGEE. The V and J ends lost 4 bases and 4 bases respectively, with 11 bases between them. The CDR3 extends over 13 amino acids. CDR3 residues: CASSPGPVETQYF. In nucleotides, the CDR3 is TGTGCCAGCAGCCCTGGACCGGTAGAGACCCAGTACTTC. Full variable domain (rest looked up from reference TRBV9 and TRBJ2-5): DSGVTQTPKHLITATGQRVTLRCSPRSGDLSVYWYQQSLDQGLQFLIQYYNGEERAKGNILERFSAQQFPDLHSELNLSSLELGDSALYFCASSPGPVETQYFGPGTRLLVL.